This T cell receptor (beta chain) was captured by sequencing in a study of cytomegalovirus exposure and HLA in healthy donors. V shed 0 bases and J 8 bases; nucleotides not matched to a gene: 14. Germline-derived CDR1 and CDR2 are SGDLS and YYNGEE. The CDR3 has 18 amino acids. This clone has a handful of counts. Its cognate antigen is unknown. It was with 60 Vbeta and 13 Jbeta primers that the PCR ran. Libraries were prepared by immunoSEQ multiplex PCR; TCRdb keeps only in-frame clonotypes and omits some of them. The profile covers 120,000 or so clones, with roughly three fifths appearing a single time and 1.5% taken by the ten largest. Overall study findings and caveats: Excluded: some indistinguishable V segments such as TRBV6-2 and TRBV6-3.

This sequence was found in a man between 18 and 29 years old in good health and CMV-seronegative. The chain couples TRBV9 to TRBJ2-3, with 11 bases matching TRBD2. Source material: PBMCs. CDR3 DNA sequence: TGTGCCAGCAGCGTAGCTCCCGGGACTAGCGGTACCCCCGGTACGCAGTATTTT. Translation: CASSVAPGTSGTPGTQYF.